These 23 T cell receptor beta chains were all obtained from the same sample, sequenced in a study of radiotherapy plus CTLA-4 blockade in lung cancer. Data came from immunoSEQ multiplex PCR; TCRdb stores just in-frame clones and leaves some out. Found here are 40,000 to 60,000 clones, around 83% of them singletons; the top ten hold 3% to 4%. The source was peripheral blood, collected from a patient treated with radiotherapy plus ipilimumab. All receptors derive from a human donor with non-small cell lung cancer who had stable disease on radiotherapy plus ipilimumab.

Concerning this clone: Within the sample, other DNA sequences also encode this same CDR3. The chain couples TRBV7-9 to TRBJ1-1; D is unclear. The CDR3 runs 13 residues. CDR1 and CDR2 (germline): SEHNR, FQNEAQ (reference sequence). V lost 7 bases and J 4 bases, leaving 13 bases between the germline ends. This CDR3 is CASTPGGGTEAFF. Written as DNA, the CDR3 is TGTGCCAGCACCCCCGGAGGTGGCACTGAAGCTTTCTTT.

CDR3 protein: CASSLAGGNYEQYF. The CDR3 DNA follows: TGTGCCAGCAGCTTAGCGGGAGGGAACTACGAGCAGTACTTC. The chain links TRBV5-4 to TRBJ2-7, with 10 bases lining up with TRBD2. This CDR3 contains 14 residues. Trimming removed 2 bases from V and 3 bases from J; junction bases left unmatched: 2. From germline, CDR1 is SGHNT and CDR2 YYREEE (reference sequence).

A few counts support this clone. The gene calls are TRBV30 and TRBJ2-7; 7 bases align to TRBD1. The CDR3 totals 14 residues. Germline CDR1 and CDR2: GTSNPN and SVGIG (reference sequence). With 7 bases clipped from V and 5 bases from J, the junction kept 14 bases outside the gene matches. The CDR3 reads CASYRGKRPHEQYF. DNA for the CDR3: TGTGCCTCGTACAGGGGCAAGCGGCCCCACGAGCAGTACTTC.

V and J are TRBV18 and TRBJ1-3, with 10 bases lining up with TRBD1. Germline CDR1 is KGHSH and CDR2 is LQKENI. Losses at the gene ends were 3 bases for V and 3 bases for J; bases not matched to a gene: 5. This CDR3 contains 16 residues. CDR3 DNA sequence: TGTGCCAGCTCACCGACAGGGGGCACGGTTGGAAACACCATATATTTT. Translation gives CASSPTGGTVGNTIYF.

The V gene is TRBV15, the J gene TRBJ1-1; unclear D gene. This CDR3 comprises 13 residues. Germline assignment: CDR1 LNHNV and CDR2 YYDKDF (reference sequence). The germline V and J ends were trimmed by 4 bases and 1 base, with 7 bases remaining between them. The CDR3 loop reads CATSTSGNTEAFF. The CDR3 coding sequence is TGTGCCACCAGCACGTCCGGGAACACTGAAGCTTTCTTT.

DNA of the CDR3: TGCAGTGCTAGGGAGGGCCGGGAAGCTTTCTTT. Its protein is CSAREGREAFF. The V gene is TRBV20-1, the J gene TRBJ1-1; D remains unclear. Trimming left V 3 bases short and J 8 bases short, with 10 bases between. The CDR3 runs 11 residues. Germline V gene lookup returns CDR1 DFQATT and CDR2 SNEGSKA (reference sequence).

The chain joins TRBV5-8 to TRBJ2-3; perhaps TRBD2 as D (5 bases). The CDR3 is made up of 14 amino acids. Germline CDR1 reads SGHTS; CDR2 reads YDEGEE. The V end lost 0 bases, the J end lost 2 bases, and 7 bases lay between the germline ends. The CDR3 DNA reads TGTGCCAGCAGCTTGGAGACTATCACAGATACGCAGTATTTT. Translating it yields CASSLETITDTQYF.

The chain recombines TRBV5-4 with TRBJ1-1, with 9 positions matching TRBD1. The CDR3 is 17 amino acids. The germline V gene encodes CDR1 SGHNT and CDR2 YYREEE (reference sequence). Unmatched junction bases numbered 10, after V lost 4 bases and J lost 0 bases. The CDR3 region is CASSVVQGASMNTEAFF. For the CDR3, the DNA is TGTGCCAGCAGCGTGGTACAGGGGGCTTCAATGAACACTGAAGCTTTCTTT.

The chain uses TRBV7-2 and TRBJ2-7, with a possible D match to TRBD2 (6 bases). Germline-derived CDR1 and CDR2 are SGHTA and FQGNSA. V was pared by 0 bases and J by 5 bases, with 14 bases between. This CDR3 is 15 amino acids long. Written as DNA, the CDR3 is TGTGCCAGCAGCTTAGCGGCGGGGAGCGAACACGAGCAGTACTTC. This encodes CASSLAAGSEHEQYF. Full variable domain (missing parts from reference TRBV7-2 and TRBJ2-7): GAGVSQSPSNKVTEKGKDVELRCDPISGHTALYWYRQSLGQGLEFLIYFQGNSAPDKSGLPSDRFSAERTGGSVSTLTIQRTQQEDSAVYLCASSLAAGSEHEQYFGPGTRLTVT.

V gene TRBV2 combines with J gene TRBJ2-2, with TRBD1 matching over 7 bases. V was clipped by 5 bases and J by 1 base; unmatched bases: 1. The germline V gene encodes CDR1 SNHLY and CDR2 FYNNEI. The CDR3 totals 14 residues. The CDR3 reads CASSRQGNTGELFF. CDR3 in DNA: TGTGCCAGCAGTAGACAGGGGAACACCGGGGAGCTGTTTTTT.

This chain joins TRBV21-1 and TRBJ2-1; the table calls TRBD2, which could not be checked here. TRBV21-1 is marked as a pseudogene. This CDR3 is built from 12 residues. The CDR3 is CASSSGVFEQFF. The DNA for the CDR3 is TGTGCCAGCAGCAGCGGAGTATTTGAGCAGTTCTTC.

About this clone itself: Mismatch with germline at one junction end may stem from a read error. V is TRBV7-7 and J is TRBJ2-3; 13 bases map to TRBD2. Germline CDR1 reads SSHAT; CDR2 reads FNYEAQ (reference sequence). The CDR3 is 15 residues long. The CDR3 nucleotides read TGTGCTAGCAGCGAGGGACTAGCGGGATCAGATACGCAGTATTTT. This gives the protein CASSEGLAGSDTQYF.

J is TRBJ2-2 and V is TRBV19, with 9 bases lining up with TRBD2. The CDR3 is 15 residues long. The J segment lost 5 bases and the V segment lost 2 bases, leaving 3 bases of the junction unmatched. CDR1 and CDR2 (germline): LNHDA, SQIVND (reference sequence). CDR3 sequence reads: CASSIRGRGTGELFF. The CDR3, as DNA: TGTGCCAGTAGTATACGCGGGAGGGGAACCGGGGAGCTGTTTTTT. Drawing the rest from reference TRBV19 and TRBJ2-2, the complete variable domain is DGGITQSPKYLFRKEGQNVTLSCEQNLNHDAMYWYRQDPGQGLRLIYYSQIVNDFQKGDIAEGYSVSREKKESFPLTVTSAQKNPTAFYLCASSIRGRGTGELFFGEGSRLTVL.

The chain is built from TRBV18 and TRBJ2-3; D is perhaps TRBD2 (5 bases). This CDR3 has 16 amino acids. Per germline, CDR1 KGHSH and CDR2 LQKENI. The germline V and J ends were trimmed by 1 base and 3 bases, with 14 bases remaining between them. The CDR3 coding sequence is TGTGCCAGCTCACCACGGCGGGCCTCCGGGACAGATACGCAGTATTTT. Encoded protein: CASSPRRASGTDTQYF.

This chain joins TRBV7-2 and TRBJ1-2; D not certain. The CDR3 contains 17 residues. V shed 5 bases and J shed 4 bases, with 23 bases lying between them. Looked up from germline, CDR1 is SGHTA and CDR2 is FQGNSA. The CDR3 reads CASSLASGDGKTYGYTF. As DNA, the CDR3 is TGTGCCAGCAGCCTCGCGTCCGGAGACGGAAAGACCTATGGCTACACCTTC.

The genes are TRBV4-2 and TRBJ2-7, with TRBD2 matching 8 bases. Germline assignment: CDR1 LGHNA and CDR2 YNFKEQ. V trimming: 0 bases; J trimming: 5 bases; junction bases outside the gene matches: 12. The CDR3 is 17 residues long. CDR3 DNA: TGTGCCAGCAGCCAAGATGGGGAACGGGAGGGCCGGAACGAGCAGTACTTC. This codes for CASSQDGEREGRNEQYF.

The rearrangement links TRBV27 to TRBJ2-7; 12 positions agree with TRBD2. The CDR3 is 15 amino acids. Germline CDR1 reads MNHEY; CDR2 reads SMNVEV (reference sequence). J was trimmed by 4 bases and V by 1 base; bases with no gene match: 2. The CDR3 region is CASSLWTSGTYEQYF. For the CDR3, the DNA is TGTGCCAGCAGTTTATGGACTAGCGGGACATACGAGCAGTACTTC.

The chain employs TRBV19 and TRBJ2-1; 9 bases are shared with TRBD2. The CDR3 is made up of 13 amino acids. Looked up from germline, CDR1 is LNHDA and CDR2 is SQIVND (reference sequence). J lost 10 bases, V lost 8 bases, and 9 bases had no gene match. CDR3 amino acids: CASGAGGPGEQFF. The DNA for the CDR3 is TGTGCCAGTGGTGCGGGAGGGCCGGGCGAGCAGTTCTTC. The whole variable domain, filled in from reference TRBV19 and TRBJ2-1, reads DGGITQSPKYLFRKEGQNVTLSCEQNLNHDAMYWYRQDPGQGLRLIYYSQIVNDFQKGDIAEGYSVSREKKESFPLTVTSAQKNPTAFYLCASGAGGPGEQFFGPGTRLTVL.

Regarding this clone: This same CDR3 is encoded by further DNA sequences in the sample. The gene calls are TRBV2 and TRBJ2-7, with 11 bases that match TRBD2. This CDR3 contains 14 residues. CDR1 is SNHLY, CDR2 FYNNEI, per germline. The V gene end was trimmed by 1 base and the J gene end by 4 bases; junction bases not matched to a gene: 0. The CDR3 coding sequence is TGTGCCAGCAGTGAAGGGACTAGCGGGTACGAGCAGTACTTC. Amino acid sequence: CASSEGTSGYEQYF.

The chain employs TRBV9 and TRBJ1-1; D perhaps matches TRBD1 (6 bases). The CDR3 covers 15 residues. The V gene's germline CDR1 is SGDLS and CDR2 YYNGEE. Trimming stripped 0 bases from V and 1 base from J, with 10 bases between. CDR3 in amino acids: CASSVAPGQNTEAFF. CDR3 nucleotide sequence: TGTGCCAGCAGCGTAGCGCCGGGACAGAACACTGAAGCTTTCTTT.

In this sample, this clone turned up once. The chain links TRBV30 to TRBJ2-7; 11 positions match TRBD2. Germline V gene lookup returns CDR1 GTSNPN and CDR2 SVGIG (reference sequence). Losses at the gene ends were 4 bases for V and 1 base for J; bases not matched to a gene: 0. The length of the CDR3 is 13 residues. In DNA form, the CDR3 reads TGTGCCTGGACTAGCGGGAGGTCCTACGAGCAGTACTTC. This sequence encodes CAWTSGRSYEQYF.

This chain joins TRBV5-4 and TRBJ2-3; 9 bases match TRBD2. Losses at the gene ends were 0 bases for V and 0 bases for J; bases not matched to a gene: 8. CDR1 is SGHNT and CDR2 is YYREEE in the germline V gene (reference sequence). The CDR3 covers 18 residues. The CDR3 DNA reads TGTGCCAGCAGCTTGGGTATACCTAGCGGGATCAGCACAGATACGCAGTATTTT. Its translation is CASSLGIPSGISTDTQYF.

The J gene is TRBJ2-1, the V gene TRBV5-1; 7 bases line up with TRBD1. CDR1 and CDR2 from the germline V gene are SGHRS and YFSETQ. The ends lost 7 bases at V and 8 bases at J; junction bases unmatched: 12. The CDR3 loop spans 14 amino acids. CDR3: CASWDSLNVDEQFF. CDR3 nucleotide sequence: TGCGCCAGCTGGGACAGCCTAAATGTCGATGAGCAGTTCTTC.